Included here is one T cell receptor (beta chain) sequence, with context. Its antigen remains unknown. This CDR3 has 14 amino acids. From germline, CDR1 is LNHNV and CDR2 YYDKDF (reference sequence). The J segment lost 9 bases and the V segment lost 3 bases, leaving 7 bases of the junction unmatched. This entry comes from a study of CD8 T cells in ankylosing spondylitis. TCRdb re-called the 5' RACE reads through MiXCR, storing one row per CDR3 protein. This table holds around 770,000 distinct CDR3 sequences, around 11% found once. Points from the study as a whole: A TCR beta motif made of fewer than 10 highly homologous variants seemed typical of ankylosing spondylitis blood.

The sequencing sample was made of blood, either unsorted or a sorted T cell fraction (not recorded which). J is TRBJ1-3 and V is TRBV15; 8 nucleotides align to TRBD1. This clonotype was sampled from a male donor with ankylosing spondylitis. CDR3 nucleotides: TGTGCCACCAGCAGTCGGACAGGGTACGGCACCATATATTTT. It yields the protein CATSSRTGYGTIYF.